A single sample is the source of the 30 T cell receptor beta chains below, sequenced in a study of identical twins. TCRdb redid the calling of the 5' RACE reads with MiXCR, one entry per CDR3 protein. The sample holds roughly 630,000 distinct CDR3 sequences, roughly 7.2% seen once. Separately, the same data were catalogued under a study of yellow fever vaccine responses in identical twins.

The sequenced material came from PBMCs. These receptors all come from a young woman in good health.

This clonotype has more than one count but fewer than ten. This rearrangement joins TRBV6-2 or TRBV6-3 to TRBJ1-5, with 12 positions matching TRBD1. The V gene's germline CDR1 is MNHEY and CDR2 SVGEGT. Trimming removed 4 bases from V and 6 bases from J; junction bases left unmatched: 4. The CDR3 extends over 15 amino acids. This chain's CDR3 is CASSWGQGAGQPQHF. CDR3 in DNA: TGTGCCAGCAGTTGGGGACAGGGGGCGGGTCAGCCCCAGCATTTT.

The rearrangement uses TRBV7-9 and TRBJ2-1; the match to TRBD2 covers 11 bases. The germline V gene has CDR1 SEHNR and CDR2 FQNEAQ (reference sequence). V shed 5 bases, J shed 6 bases, and the junction held 12 bases outside the gene matches. The CDR3 spans 17 residues. The CDR3 region is CASSVPGLAAYPNEQFF. Written as DNA, the CDR3 is TGTGCCAGCAGCGTACCGGGACTAGCGGCGTACCCCAATGAGCAGTTCTTC. The full variable domain, completed using reference TRBV7-9 and TRBJ2-1, is DTGVSQNPRHKITKRGQNVTFRCDPISEHNRLYWYRQTLGQGPEFLTYFQNEAQLEKSRLLSDRFSAERPKGSFSTLEIQRTEQGDSAMYLCASSVPGLAAYPNEQFFGPGTRLTVL.

The gene calls are TRBV14 and TRBJ2-4; D possibly corresponds to TRBD1 (5 bases). V shed 5 bases and J shed 0 bases, with 14 bases lying between them. Germline CDR1 is SGHDN and CDR2 is FVKESK. The CDR3 runs to 16 residues. This CDR3 reads CASSTRQLLAKNIQYF. The CDR3 nucleotides are TGTGCCAGCAGCACCCGACAGCTCCTAGCCAAAAACATTCAGTACTTC. Together with reference TRBV14 and TRBJ2-4, the CDR3 gives the full variable domain: EAGVTQFPSHSVIEKGQTVTLRCDPISGHDNLYWYRRVMGKEIKFLLHFVKESKQDESGMPNNRFLAERTGGTYSTLKVQPAELEDSGVYFCASSTRQLLAKNIQYFGAGTRLSVL.

This clonotype appeared a few times. The gene calls are TRBV5-1 and TRBJ1-3, with TRBD1 matching 12 bases. This CDR3 spans 16 amino acids. CDR1 is SGHRS, CDR2 YFSETQ, per germline. V shed 7 bases, J shed 4 bases, and the junction held 9 bases outside the gene matches. CDR3 nucleotides: TGCGCCAGCGGACCGGGACAGGGGGCTTCCGGAAACACCATATATTTT. Translation: CASGPGQGASGNTIYF.

This chain connects TRBV11-2 to TRBJ2-7; D may be TRBD2 (5 bases). V gave up 0 bases and J gave up 3 bases, with 12 bases separating them. Germline CDR1 SGHAT, CDR2 FQNNGV. The CDR3 totals 15 residues. CDR3 protein: CASSLEVADYYEQYV. CDR3 in DNA: TGTGCCAGCAGCTTAGAGGTGGCAGACTACTACGAGCAGTACGTC.

The chain joins TRBV7-9 to TRBJ2-7, with no clear D. V was clipped by 5 bases and J by 4 bases, with 12 bases between them. Per the germline V gene, CDR1 is SEHNR and CDR2 is FQNEAQ (reference sequence). The CDR3 totals 13 residues. The CDR3 sequence is CASSPPMGYEQYF. The CDR3 DNA reads TGTGCCAGCAGCCCCCCGATGGGGTACGAGCAGTACTTC. The full variable domain, its missing parts supplied by reference TRBV7-9 and TRBJ2-7, is DTGVSQNPRHKITKRGQNVTFRCDPISEHNRLYWYRQTLGQGPEFLTYFQNEAQLEKSRLLSDRFSAERPKGSFSTLEIQRTEQGDSAMYLCASSPPMGYEQYFGPGTRLTVT.

This chain uses TRBV11-1 with TRBJ2-7; D possibly uses TRBD1 or TRBD2 (5 bases each). The CDR3 length is 13 residues. V dropped 4 bases and J dropped 2 bases, with 9 bases sitting between them. Per germline, CDR1 SGHAT and CDR2 FQDESV (reference sequence). Written as DNA, the CDR3 is TGTGCCAGCAGCTGGGGACCTACCTACGAGCAGTACTTC. Its protein is CASSWGPTYEQYF.

This chain joins TRBV6-6 and TRBJ2-1; TRBD2 matches 11 bases. Germline-derived CDR1 and CDR2 are MNHNY and SVGAGI (reference sequence). This CDR3 is 13 amino acids long. Trimming took 8 bases from V and 7 from J; bases not matched to a gene: 4. CDR3 nucleotide sequence: TGTGCCAGCCTAGCGGGAGGTTCAAATGAGCAGTTCTTC. Its translation is CASLAGGSNEQFF.

In its sample, this clonotype was seen many times. This chain links TRBV4-2 with TRBJ2-5; 12 positions match TRBD2. This CDR3 has 15 amino acids. V lost 1 base and J lost 5; bases outside the gene matches: 2. CDR1 is LGHNA, CDR2 YNFKEQ, per germline. DNA for the CDR3: TGTGCCAGCAGCCAAGGACTAGCGGGAGTGGAGACCCAGTACTTC. Protein: CASSQGLAGVETQYF.

In DNA, the CDR3 is TGCAGTGCTAGGAGCGTCAGGGAAAACATTCAGTACTTC. Its protein is CSARSVRENIQYF. V is TRBV20-1 and J is TRBJ2-4; a possible D gene is TRBD1 (5 bases). With 3 bases removed from V and 5 bases from J, the gap between germline ends came to 11 bases. Per germline, CDR1 DFQATT and CDR2 SNEGSKA (reference sequence). The CDR3 has 13 residues.

There are a few counts of this clonotype. This chain joins TRBV6-1 and TRBJ1-4, with D possibly TRBD1 on 6 matching bases. CDR1 MNHNS and CDR2 SASEGT come from the germline V gene. The CDR3 contains 14 residues. Trimming shortened V by 6 bases and J by 4 bases, and 12 bases separated the two germline ends. CDR3 sequence reads: CASSPTGDNEKLFF. Here the CDR3 DNA reads TGTGCCAGCAGCCCGACAGGTGATAATGAAAAACTGTTTTTT.

This clonotype came up many times. This chain links TRBV7-9 with TRBJ2-3; D is perhaps TRBD1 (6 bases). Per the germline V gene, CDR1 is SEHNR and CDR2 is FQNEAQ (reference sequence). This CDR3 region has 16 residues. V was cut by 0 bases and J by 0 bases, with 10 bases left in between. The DNA for the CDR3 is TGTGCCAGCAGCTTAGCGGGGGCAGGAAGCACAGATACGCAGTATTTT. Translation: CASSLAGAGSTDTQYF.

This clonotype was counted between two and nine times. The V gene is TRBV11-2, the J gene TRBJ1-2, with a weak D call TRBD1 (5 bases). The CDR3 is made up of 15 amino acids. Between the trimmed V and J ends, which lost 3 bases and 4 bases, there was a span of 15 bases. The germline gives CDR1 SGHAT, CDR2 FQNNGV. Written as DNA, the CDR3 is TGTGCCAGCAGCTTCGGGACCGGGGCACTCTATGGCTACACCTTC. Its protein is CASSFGTGALYGYTF.

This clonotype showed up just a few times. This chain links TRBV5-1 with TRBJ2-7, with D tentatively TRBD1 or TRBD2 (6 bases each). The V gene's germline CDR1 is SGHRS and CDR2 YFSETQ. There are 21 residues in the CDR3. V was pared by 4 bases and J by 2 bases, with 34 bases between. The CDR3 nucleotides are TGCGCCAGCAGCAGGACGAGGGGGGACCGTCGGGACTTCCCCTTTCCCTACGAGCAGTACTTC. Translation: CASSRTRGDRRDFPFPYEQYF.

This clonotype came up many times. The V and J genes are TRBV28 and TRBJ1-1, with D perhaps TRBD1 (6 bases). V was trimmed by 6 bases and J by 0 bases, leaving 14 bases between them. Germline V gene sequence: CDR1 MDHEN, CDR2 SYDVKM. The CDR3 covers 15 residues. CDR3 bases: TGTGCCAGCAGCCGACCAGGACAGATGAACACTGAAGCTTTCTTT. This translates into CASSRPGQMNTEAFF.

As regards this clonotype: At one end the junction does not follow the germline gene, possibly because of a read error. The rearrangement links TRBV10-3 to TRBJ2-1; 8 bases fit TRBD1. The length of the CDR3 is 16 residues. Germline CDR1 ENHRY, CDR2 SYGVKD. The CDR3 region is CAISESGRGLYNEQIF. CDR3 sequence (DNA): TGTGCCATCAGTGAGTCGGGCAGGGGGCTATACAATGAGCAGATCTTC.

This clonotype was picked up a small number of times. V is TRBV7-3 and J is TRBJ2-1; no clear D gene. CDR3 size: 13 residues. Trimming pared 4 bases from V and 6 bases from J, leaving 10 bases between. In germline, CDR1 is SGHTA, CDR2 FQGTGA. CDR3 region: CASSSKSRNEQFF. CDR3 DNA: TGTGCCAGCAGCTCAAAATCCCGCAATGAGCAGTTCTTC.

In this sample, this clonotype turned up a few times. The genes are TRBV12-3 or TRBV12-4 and TRBJ1-4, with TRBD1 identical over 10 bases. The CDR3 contains 14 residues. Trimming at V came to 7 bases and at J to 8 bases, leaving 7 bases not matched to a gene. CDR3 protein: CASMGTGDGEKLFF. The CDR3 DNA reads as TGTGCCAGCATGGGGACAGGGGACGGGGAAAAACTGTTTTTT.

Ten or more counts support this clonotype. V gene TRBV27 combines with J gene TRBJ2-7; 9 positions match TRBD1. V was pared by 10 bases and J by 2 bases, with 9 bases of the junction left unmatched. The CDR3 spans 14 residues. CDR1 MNHEY and CDR2 SMNVEV come from the germline V gene (reference sequence). The CDR3 region is CAILTGGHAYEQYV. CDR3 DNA sequence: TGTGCCATCCTGACAGGGGGGCATGCCTACGAGCAGTACGTC.

Ten or more counts support this clonotype. The V and J genes are TRBV5-1 and TRBJ2-5, with 7 bases lining up with TRBD1. The CDR3 has 15 residues. The V and J ends lost 6 bases and 0 bases, in that order; junction bases with no gene match: 8. CDR1 is SGHRS, CDR2 YFSETQ, per germline. This CDR3 reads CASTQTGPYQETQYF. CDR3 nucleotide sequence: TGCGCCAGCACCCAGACAGGGCCGTACCAAGAGACCCAGTACTTC.

The chain recombines TRBV15 with TRBJ1-2, with no clear D. The CDR3 totals 14 residues. The ends were cut back, 5 bases at V and 4 bases at J, with 14 bases in the middle. Germline values: CDR1 LNHNV, CDR2 YYDKDF (reference sequence). DNA for the CDR3: TGTGCCACCAGCCCGCGAGGGAGCGGCTATGGCTACACCTTC. Protein sequence: CATSPRGSGYGYTF.

This clonotype has ten or more counts. CDR3 region: CASSETYSGEQFF. The DNA for the CDR3 is TGTGCCAGCAGTGAGACGTATTCCGGTGAGCAGTTCTTC. V usage is TRBV2 and J usage is TRBJ2-1; D gene uncertain. V lost 3 bases to trimming and J lost 9 bases, with 12 bases between them. Germline-derived CDR1 and CDR2 are SNHLY and FYNNEI. The CDR3 is made up of 13 amino acids.

This clonotype was seen more than once but under ten times. V is TRBV7-9 and J is TRBJ2-5; the D gene is possibly TRBD1 (6 bases). With 5 bases removed from V and 5 bases from J, the gap between germline ends came to 15 bases. Germline CDR1 SEHNR, CDR2 FQNEAQ (reference sequence). The CDR3 runs to 14 residues. DNA for the CDR3: TGTGCCAGCAGCCATCACAGGGTCGGTGAGACCCAGTACTTC. Its protein product is CASSHHRVGETQYF.

V and J are TRBV6-4 and TRBJ2-6; TRBD1 might be the D (7 bases). Trimming cost V 3 bases and J 0 bases, with 9 bases left between them. Per the germline V gene, CDR1 is MRHNA and CDR2 is SNTAGT. This CDR3 has 16 amino acids. The CDR3 DNA reads TGTGCCAGCAGTGAGCGGGACAGCTCTGGGGCCAACGTCCTGACTTTC. The encoded protein is CASSERDSSGANVLTF.

There are a few counts of this clonotype. This chain uses TRBV24-1 with TRBJ2-1, with D tentatively TRBD2 (5 bases). This CDR3 contains 16 residues. V lost 2 bases and J 0 bases, leaving 10 bases between the germline ends. Germline-derived CDR1 and CDR2 are KGHDR and SFDVKD. This chain's CDR3 is CATSDSDSSSYNEQFF. Here the CDR3 DNA reads TGTGCCACCAGTGATTCGGACTCGAGCTCCTACAATGAGCAGTTCTTC.

In its sample, this clonotype was seen a few times. This chain's CDR3 is CASSLRTGLSFGSYEQYF. In DNA form, the CDR3 reads TGTGCCAGCAGCTTAAGGACAGGCCTAAGCTTTGGATCCTACGAGCAGTACTTC. This chain joins TRBV11-1 and TRBJ2-7, with 7 nucleotides matching TRBD1. V trimming: 2 bases; J trimming: 1 base; junction bases outside the gene matches: 14. Germline V gives CDR1 SGHAT, CDR2 FQDESV (reference sequence). This CDR3 region has 18 residues.

This clonotype has a count of ten or more. This CDR3 is CASSPSRAGQETQYF. CDR3 nucleotides: TGTGCCAGCAGCCCCAGTAGGGCCGGACAAGAGACCCAGTACTTC. This chain connects TRBV11-2 to TRBJ2-5; D gene uncertain. The CDR3 runs 15 residues. Trimming shortened V by 5 bases and J by 2 bases, and 15 bases separated the two germline ends. Germline assignment: CDR1 SGHAT and CDR2 FQNNGV.

This clonotype was observed many times. This rearrangement joins TRBV3-1 to TRBJ2-3; 8 bases agree with TRBD1. J gave up 0 bases and V 4 bases, and 6 bases lay outside the gene matches. Per the germline V gene, CDR1 is LGHDT and CDR2 is YNNKEL (reference sequence). This CDR3 comprises 16 residues. As DNA, the CDR3 is TGTGCCAGCAGCCCACAGGGGGGCACTAGCACAGATACGCAGTATTTT. Translation: CASSPQGGTSTDTQYF.

This clonotype was picked up many times. This chain joins TRBV5-1 and TRBJ2-1, with D unclear. The CDR3 runs to 13 residues. Per the germline V gene, CDR1 is SGHRS and CDR2 is YFSETQ. V gave up 3 bases and J gave up 5 bases, with 9 bases separating them. This chain's CDR3 is CASSSIVNNEQFF. The CDR3 DNA sequence: TGCGCCAGCAGCTCAATTGTTAACAATGAGCAGTTCTTC. The full variable domain, its missing parts supplied by reference TRBV5-1 and TRBJ2-1, is KAGVTQTPRYLIKTRGQQVTLSCSPISGHRSVSWYQQTPGQGLQFLFEYFSETQRNKGNFPGRFSGRQFSNSRSEMNVSTLELGDSALYLCASSSIVNNEQFFGPGTRLTVL.

This clonotype was found a few times. The rearrangement joins TRBV7-3 to TRBJ2-3; D assignment may be TRBD1 or TRBD2 (5 bases each). CDR1 is SGHTA, CDR2 FQGTGA, per germline. The CDR3 totals 16 residues. Trimming stripped 5 bases from V and 4 bases from J, with 19 bases between. CDR3 amino acids: CASSPRGTENSDTQYF. CDR3 DNA sequence: TGTGCCAGCAGCCCCAGAGGGACGGAGAACTCAGATACGCAGTATTTT.